These 26 T cell receptor beta chains came from one sample sequenced in a study of T-cell memory formation after mild COVID-19. From the 5' RACE reads, TCRdb called clonotypes with MiXCR, one entry per CDR3 protein. Among 350,000 to 450,000 distinct CDR3 sequences listed, roughly 20% were seen once. The sequenced sample consisted of PBMCs or a T cell subset sorted from them (not recorded which). These TCRs come from an adult woman who had mild COVID-19 (a few samples of this study predate the infection). Cell type and time point are not known.

The sample holds a few counts of this clonotype. Being one base from a much bigger clone, this may be a read error. The chain links TRBV20-1 to TRBJ2-7; no definite D call. The CDR3 loop spans 15 amino acids. Germline V CDR1 and CDR2: DFQATT, SNEGSKA (reference sequence). This CDR3 is CSARARPASLYEQDF. The CDR3 bases are TGCAGTGCTAGAGCCCGCCCGGCCTCCCTCTACGAGCAGGACTTC.

This clonotype was seen only a few times. The chain employs TRBV5-1 and TRBJ1-1; D perhaps matches TRBD1 (6 bases). This CDR3 spans 15 amino acids. Trimming pared 1 base from V and 4 bases from J, leaving 14 bases between. The V gene's germline CDR1 is SGHRS and CDR2 YFSETQ. The CDR3 spells CASSLLQGRSTEAFF. CDR3 sequence (DNA): TGCGCCAGCAGCTTGCTACAGGGCCGGAGCACTGAAGCTTTCTTT. Looking up the rest from reference TRBV5-1 and TRBJ1-1 gives the full variable domain: KAGVTQTPRYLIKTRGQQVTLSCSPISGHRSVSWYQQTPGQGLQFLFEYFSETQRNKGNFPGRFSGRQFSNSRSEMNVSTLELGDSALYLCASSLLQGRSTEAFFGQGTRLTVV.

V and J are TRBV6-2 or TRBV6-3 and TRBJ2-7, with D possibly called TRBD1 or TRBD2 (5 bases each). Germline assignment: CDR1 MNHEY and CDR2 SVGEGT. The CDR3 covers 15 residues. The V end lost 6 bases, the J end lost 2 bases, and 17 bases lay between the germline ends. CDR3 sequence reads: CASSPTGTLTYEQYF. CDR3 in DNA: TGTGCCAGCAGCCCTACCGGGACCCTAACCTACGAGCAGTACTTC.

This clonotype showed up many times. The chain links TRBV7-6 to TRBJ2-1, with 13 positions matching TRBD2. Germline V gene lookup returns CDR1 SGHVS and CDR2 FNYEAQ. The ends lost 2 bases at V and 9 bases at J; junction bases unmatched: 13. CDR3 length: 18 residues. The CDR3 DNA follows: TGTGCCAGCAGCTTAACACTAATGACTAGCGGGGGGAGGGCTGAGCAGTTCTTC. Protein product: CASSLTLMTSGGRAEQFF.

In this sample, this clonotype turned up a few times. The CDR3 loop reads CASSLAGGRGNIQYF. CDR3 nucleotides: TGTGCCAGCAGCTTAGCGGGGGGCCGGGGAAACATTCAGTACTTC. V usage is TRBV7-2 and J usage is TRBJ2-4, with D perhaps being TRBD1 or TRBD2 (6 bases each). Germline V gene sequence: CDR1 SGHTA, CDR2 FQGNSA. The ends were cut back, 0 bases at V and 6 bases at J, with 12 bases in the middle. CDR3 length: 15 residues.

The genes are TRBV4-1 and TRBJ2-4, with D perhaps matching TRBD1 or TRBD2 (5 bases each). Germline-derived CDR1 and CDR2 are MGHRA and YSYEKL. The V and J ends lost 4 bases and 5 bases respectively, with 12 bases between them. The CDR3 is 14 amino acids. This CDR3 is CASSRTGTENIQYF. CDR3 in DNA: TGCGCCAGCAGCCGAACCGGGACGGAAAACATTCAGTACTTC.

This clonotype came up a few times. This chain links TRBV24-1 with TRBJ2-3, with a weak D call TRBD2 (5 bases). Germline assignment: CDR1 KGHDR and CDR2 SFDVKD. V dropped 4 bases and J dropped 8 bases, with 12 bases sitting between them. This CDR3 comprises 13 residues. The CDR3 DNA sequence: TGTGCCACCAGTGACGACTACGTGAGTACGCAGTATTTT. This sequence encodes CATSDDYVSTQYF.

This clonotype was observed many times. The chain recombines TRBV3-1 with TRBJ2-1, with TRBD2 identical over 7 bases. Germline V gives CDR1 LGHDT, CDR2 YNNKEL (reference sequence). The CDR3 has 16 residues. Trimming took 1 base from V and 4 from J; bases not matched to a gene: 7. The CDR3 loop is CASSQVERGYYNEQFF. CDR3 nucleotide sequence: TGTGCCAGCAGCCAAGTGGAGCGGGGATATTACAATGAGCAGTTCTTC.

The chain carries TRBV15 and TRBJ2-3; perhaps TRBD2 as D (5 bases). The CDR3 is 17 residues long. Germline V gives CDR1 LNHNV, CDR2 YYDKDF (reference sequence). V gave up 6 bases and J gave up 0 bases, with 19 bases separating them. CDR3 loop: CATRDRAGDLSTDTQYF. The CDR3 bases are TGTGCCACCAGAGACCGGGCGGGCGACCTAAGCACAGATACGCAGTATTTT.

The table lists this clonotype with a few counts. The genes are TRBV24-1 and TRBJ1-2, with D unclear. The V gene's germline CDR1 is KGHDR and CDR2 SFDVKD. V was clipped by 3 bases and J by 1 base, with 8 bases between them. The CDR3 spans 14 residues. The CDR3 spells CATSDPTVNYGYTF. The CDR3 DNA is TGTGCCACCAGTGATCCGACGGTTAACTATGGCTACACCTTC.

This clonotype was seen more than once but under ten times. The CDR3 here is CASSFLGFDFGANVLTF. Written as DNA, the CDR3 is TGTGCCAGCAGCTTTCTAGGGTTCGACTTCGGGGCCAACGTCCTGACTTTC. The V call is TRBV11-2, the J call TRBJ2-6, with no clear D. V was cut by 3 bases and J by 4 bases, with 16 bases left in between. The CDR3 extends over 17 amino acids. Germline values: CDR1 SGHAT, CDR2 FQNNGV.

The V call is TRBV5-4, the J call TRBJ1-1; TRBD1 matches at 8 bases. V dropped 1 base and J dropped 4; count of bases not matched to a gene: 6. Germline CDR1 and CDR2: SGHNT and YYREEE (reference sequence). CDR3 length: 15 residues. CDR3 region: CASSLTGGMATEAFF. CDR3 DNA sequence: TGTGCCAGCAGCTTGACAGGGGGTATGGCCACTGAAGCTTTCTTT.

The chain employs TRBV15 and TRBJ2-2; 11 nucleotides match TRBD2. Germline V gene sequence: CDR1 LNHNV, CDR2 YYDKDF (reference sequence). The V gene end was trimmed by 1 base and the J gene end by 7 bases; junction bases not matched to a gene: 14. The CDR3 extends over 19 amino acids. The CDR3 region is CATSRVGLAATRGGGELFF. The CDR3 nucleotides are TGTGCCACCAGCAGAGTGGGACTAGCGGCAACACGTGGGGGCGGGGAGCTGTTTTTT.

The J gene is TRBJ2-3, the V gene TRBV6-2 or TRBV6-3; no clear D gene. CDR3 size: 13 residues. Germline CDR1 MNHEY, CDR2 SVGEGT. V gave up 5 bases and J gave up 14 bases, with 20 bases separating them. As DNA, the CDR3 is TGTGCCAGCAGTGGCCGGGCCCCACCCCATTGGTATTTT. Encoded protein: CASSGRAPPHWYF.

This clonotype was counted a few times. The chain uses TRBV11-2 and TRBJ1-2; 10 bases line up with TRBD1. CDR1 SGHAT and CDR2 FQNNGV come from the germline V gene. CDR3 size: 16 residues. Trimming removed 5 bases from V and 6 bases from J; junction bases left unmatched: 12. In DNA form, the CDR3 reads TGTGCCAGCAGCCTCCTTGGGGGACAGGGGAAGGATGGCTACACCTTC. It yields the protein CASSLLGGQGKDGYTF.

The V gene is TRBV7-2, the J gene TRBJ2-5; D assignment may be TRBD1 or TRBD2 (5 bases each). Germline V gene lookup returns CDR1 SGHTA and CDR2 FQGNSA. The CDR3 covers 13 residues. Trimming left V 6 bases short and J 2 bases short, with 10 bases between. In DNA form, the CDR3 reads TGTGCCAGCAGAAGGGACCTTCAAGAGACCCAGTACTTC. Amino acid sequence: CASRRDLQETQYF. Full variable domain (missing parts from reference TRBV7-2 and TRBJ2-5): GAGVSQSPSNKVTEKGKDVELRCDPISGHTALYWYRQSLGQGLEFLIYFQGNSAPDKSGLPSDRFSAERTGGSVSTLTIQRTQQEDSAVYLCASRRDLQETQYFGPGTRLLVL.

The rearrangement uses TRBV12-3 or TRBV12-4 and TRBJ2-3; 8 nucleotides match TRBD2. V shed 8 bases, J shed 1 base, and the junction held 5 bases outside the gene matches. There are 14 residues in the CDR3. In DNA, the CDR3 is TGTGCCAGCGCACGGGGGGGCCGCACAGATACGCAGTATTTT. Its translation: CASARGGRTDTQYF.

This clonotype has a single count. CDR3: CASSWGRAGNQPQHF. Here the CDR3 DNA reads TGTGCCAGCAGTTGGGGACGGGCGGGCAATCAGCCCCAGCATTTT. The chain couples TRBV6-5 to TRBJ1-5; tentatively, D is TRBD1 (5 bases). The germline gives CDR1 MNHEY, CDR2 SVGAGI. V gave up 4 bases and J gave up 2 bases, with 12 bases separating them. The CDR3 is 15 residues long.

The chain recombines TRBV6-5 with TRBJ1-4; D is uncertain. Germline CDR1 reads MNHEY; CDR2 reads SVGAGI. The CDR3 totals 11 residues. V was clipped by 8 bases and J by 8 bases, with 9 bases between them. In DNA, the CDR3 is TGTGCCAGCCCCCTAGGAGAAAAACTGTTTTTT. Protein: CASPLGEKLFF.

The CDR3 spells CASSALWGGAEFRTDTQYF. CDR3 DNA: TGCGCCAGCAGCGCCCTTTGGGGGGGCGCGGAGTTTCGCACAGATACGCAGTATTTT. The chain carries TRBV4-1 and TRBJ2-3; perhaps TRBD2 as D (7 bases). Germline assignment: CDR1 MGHRA and CDR2 YSYEKL. The ends were cut back, 5 bases at V and 1 base at J, with 25 bases in the middle. This CDR3 spans 19 amino acids.

In its sample, this clonotype was seen many times. The chain is built from TRBV6-2 or TRBV6-3 and TRBJ2-2; D is unclear. Trimming left V 6 bases short and J 4 bases short, with 9 bases between. The CDR3 loop spans 13 amino acids. In germline, CDR1 is MNHEY, CDR2 SVGEGT. The CDR3 protein is CASSPTSTGELFF. For the CDR3, the DNA is TGTGCCAGCAGCCCGACAAGCACCGGGGAGCTGTTTTTT.

The sample holds many counts of this clonotype. The chain uses TRBV5-1 and TRBJ1-1, with TRBD1 matching over 7 bases. Germline V gene sequence: CDR1 SGHRS, CDR2 YFSETQ. V shed 4 bases and J 6 bases; nucleotides not matched to a gene: 9. CDR3 size: 14 residues. CDR3 in amino acids: CASSVQPGQPEAFF. The CDR3 nucleotides read TGCGCCAGCAGCGTGCAACCGGGACAGCCTGAAGCTTTCTTT.

The chain recombines TRBV7-9 with TRBJ2-7; possible D gene TRBD2, 7 bases. Trimming took 4 bases from V and 0 from J, leaving 19 bases between them. The CDR3 covers 17 residues. Per the germline V gene, CDR1 is SEHNR and CDR2 is FQNEAQ (reference sequence). The CDR3 reads CASSSSDLADSSYEQYF. Here the CDR3 DNA reads TGTGCCAGCAGCTCCTCAGACCTAGCGGACAGCTCCTACGAGCAGTACTTC.

The chain employs TRBV7-9 and TRBJ1-2; D unresolved. The CDR3 has 14 residues. V was shortened by 1 base and J by 4 bases, with 10 bases between the two germline ends. Per germline, CDR1 SEHNR and CDR2 FQNEAQ (reference sequence). The CDR3 DNA reads as TGTGCCAGCAGCTTAGGGACCGGGATCTATGGCTACACCTTC. Amino acids: CASSLGTGIYGYTF.

This chain uses TRBV29-1 with TRBJ1-1; D ambiguous. Trimming took 6 bases from V and 2 from J, leaving 10 bases between them. Germline CDR1 is SQVTM and CDR2 is ANQGSEA. There are 12 residues in the CDR3. The CDR3 coding sequence is TGCAGCGTAACTGTGACAAACACTGAAGCTTTCTTT. Protein sequence: CSVTVTNTEAFF.

In its sample, this clonotype was seen once. This chain links TRBV4-1 with TRBJ2-3, with a weak D call TRBD2 (5 bases). This CDR3 is 16 amino acids long. V lost 1 base, J lost 2 bases, and 13 bases lay in between. Germline CDR1 reads MGHRA; CDR2 reads YSYEKL. CDR3 coding DNA: TGCGCCAGCAGCCAAGCCCTAGCCTCAGTCACAGATACGCAGTATTTT. The encoded protein is CASSQALASVTDTQYF.